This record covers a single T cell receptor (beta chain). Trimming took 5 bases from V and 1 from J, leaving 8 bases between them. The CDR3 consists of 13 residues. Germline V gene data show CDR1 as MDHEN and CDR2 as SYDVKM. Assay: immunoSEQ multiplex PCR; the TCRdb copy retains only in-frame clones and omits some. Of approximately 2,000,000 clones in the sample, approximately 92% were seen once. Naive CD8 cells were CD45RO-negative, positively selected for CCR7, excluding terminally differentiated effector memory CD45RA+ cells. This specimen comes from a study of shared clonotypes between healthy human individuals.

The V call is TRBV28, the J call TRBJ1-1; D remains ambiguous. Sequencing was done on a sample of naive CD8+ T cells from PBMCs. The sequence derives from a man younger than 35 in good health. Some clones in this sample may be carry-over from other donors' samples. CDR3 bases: TGTGCCAGCAGTCCATACAGGAACACTGAAGCTTTCTTT. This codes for CASSPYRNTEAFF.